The 22 T cell receptor beta chains below all came from one sample that was sequenced in a study of molecular identifiers for immune sequencing clone quantification. MiXCR was run by TCRdb on the PCR reads, yielding one entry per CDR3 protein. The sample has under 600,000 distinct CDR3 sequences, around 23% seen once. Specimen: naive CD8+ T cells from blood, with Jurkat cell RNA spiked in. Subset here: FACS-sorted CD8+CD4-CCR7+CD45RA+ naive T cells. Receptor source: a human donor in good health. Some libraries in this study had Jurkat cell RNA spiked in.

The genes are TRBV6-5 and TRBJ2-1, with D maybe TRBD1 (5 bases). Germline V gene lookup returns CDR1 MNHEY and CDR2 SVGAGI. V dropped 1 base and J dropped 2 bases, with 9 bases sitting between them. This CDR3 has 15 amino acids. The CDR3 DNA is TGTGCCAGCAGTTACTTAGGGGTTGCCTACAATGAGCAGTTCTTC. It specifies CASSYLGVAYNEQFF.

The rearrangement uses TRBV5-1 and TRBJ1-1; TRBD1 matches at 7 bases. The CDR3 runs 17 residues. The germline CDR1 and CDR2 sequences are SGHRS and YFSETQ. J was trimmed by 4 bases and V by 0 bases; bases with no gene match: 12. The CDR3 DNA follows: TGCGCCAGCAGCTTGGGAACGACAGGGATAATGGCCACTGAAGCTTTCTTT. It translates to CASSLGTTGIMATEAFF.

This clonotype was observed a handful of times. The J gene is TRBJ2-1, the V gene TRBV12-5; no clear D. CDR3 size: 12 residues. Deletions cut 2 bases from V and 10 bases from J, with 9 bases between. Germline CDR1 is LGHNT and CDR2 is FRNRAP. Here the CDR3 DNA reads TGTGCTAGTGGTTTGACCCTTCGGGAGCAGTTCTTC. This translates into CASGLTLREQFF. The full variable domain, completed using reference TRBV12-5 and TRBJ2-1, is DARVTQTPRHKVTEMGQEVTMRCQPILGHNTVFWYRQTMMQGLELLAYFRNRAPLDDSGMPKDRFSAEMPDATLATLKIQPSEPRDSAVYFCASGLTLREQFFGPGTRLTVL.

The CDR3 is CASSRGQDNLYGYTF. As DNA, the CDR3 is TGCGCCAGCAGCCGGGGACAGGACAACCTCTATGGCTACACCTTC. The chain has TRBV4-1 and TRBJ1-2, with 8 bases aligning to TRBD1. The trim removed 4 bases at V and 4 bases at J, leaving 8 bases unmatched. This CDR3 is 15 amino acids long. Looked up from germline, CDR1 is MGHRA and CDR2 is YSYEKL.

This clonotype has only a few counts. The V and J genes are TRBV30 and TRBJ2-7; TRBD1 agrees at 9 bases. The CDR3 is made up of 16 amino acids. The germline CDR1 and CDR2 sequences are GTSNPN and SVGIG (reference sequence). V shed 1 base and J 4 bases; nucleotides not matched to a gene: 11. The CDR3 loop reads CAWSDPGTGNLYEQYF. The DNA for the CDR3 is TGTGCCTGGAGTGACCCAGGGACAGGGAACCTGTACGAGCAGTACTTC.

This clonotype occurred a few times. V usage is TRBV6-1 and J usage is TRBJ2-1; 10 bases align to TRBD1. The CDR3 loop spans 14 amino acids. Germline V gene sequence: CDR1 MNHNS, CDR2 SASEGT. V shed 6 bases, J shed 7 bases, and the junction held 6 bases outside the gene matches. The CDR3 bases are TGTGCCAGCAGAGACAGGGGGCTAGGAAATGAGCAGTTCTTC. It encodes CASRDRGLGNEQFF.

This clonotype came up many times. Germline is not matched at one junction end, which may reflect a read error. The V gene is TRBV7-7, the J gene TRBJ2-3; 7 bases align to TRBD1. There are 15 residues in the CDR3. Germline V gives CDR1 SSHAT, CDR2 FNYEAQ (reference sequence). For the CDR3, the DNA is TGTGCTAGCAGCCAGGGGGTTGATAGCACAGATACGCAGTATTTT. The encoded protein is CASSQGVDSTDTQYF. Supplemented by reference TRBV7-7 and TRBJ2-3, the full variable domain reads GAGVSQSPRYKVTKRGQDVTLRCDPISSHATLYWYQQALGQGPEFLTYFNYEAQPDKSGLPSDRFSAERPEGSISTLTIQRTEQRDSAMYRCASSQGVDSTDTQYFGPGTRLTVL.

At least ten counts were recorded for this clonotype. This chain links TRBV2 with TRBJ2-3; TRBD2 matches 8 bases. The junction had 10 bases not matched to a gene; V was cut back by 3 bases and J by 2 bases. This CDR3 spans 17 amino acids. Germline CDR1 is SNHLY and CDR2 is FYNNEI. The CDR3 loop is CASSEEISGVTTDTQYF. CDR3 nucleotides: TGTGCCAGCAGTGAGGAAATTAGCGGGGTAACCACAGATACGCAGTATTTT.

This clonotype was seen a handful of times. The gene calls are TRBV29-1 and TRBJ2-1; 10 nucleotides line up with TRBD2. Trimming took 6 bases from V and 8 from J; bases not matched to a gene: 16. In germline, CDR1 is SQVTM, CDR2 ANQGSEA. The CDR3 length is 16 residues. CDR3 residues: CSVQGASGRPSDEQFF. The CDR3 nucleotides are TGCAGCGTCCAGGGGGCTAGCGGGAGACCCTCGGATGAGCAGTTCTTC.

This clonotype was detected ten times or more. The rearrangement uses TRBV19 and TRBJ1-1, with D unresolved. The CDR3 length is 14 residues. Trimming took 3 bases from V and 0 from J, leaving 8 bases between them. Germline V gives CDR1 LNHDA, CDR2 SQIVND (reference sequence). Here the CDR3 DNA reads TGTGCCAGTAGTATTGGGTCTATGAACACTGAAGCTTTCTTT. Translation: CASSIGSMNTEAFF.

The CDR3 loop reads CASSYGPGIQPQHF. The CDR3 nucleotides are TGTGCCAGCAGTTATGGCCCGGGGATACAGCCCCAGCATTTT. V and J are TRBV6-2 or TRBV6-3 and TRBJ1-5; no firm D call. V was cut by 3 bases and J by 7 bases, with 13 bases left in between. The CDR3 length is 14 residues. Germline CDR1 MNHEY, CDR2 SVGEGT.

This chain links TRBV7-9 with TRBJ2-5; unclear D gene. Germline CDR1 and CDR2: SEHNR and FQNEAQ (reference sequence). With 5 bases removed from V and 5 bases from J, the gap between germline ends came to 12 bases. The CDR3 has 13 residues. The CDR3 region is CASSPPRSETQYF. The CDR3 DNA is TGTGCCAGCAGCCCCCCCCGTTCCGAGACCCAGTACTTC.

CDR3: CASSSSLFGAYEQYF. In nucleotides, the CDR3 is TGTGCCAGCAGCTCCTCACTGTTTGGCGCCTACGAGCAGTACTTC. V and J are TRBV2 and TRBJ2-7; D not certain. Per the germline V gene, CDR1 is SNHLY and CDR2 is FYNNEI. The CDR3 runs 15 residues. V was trimmed by 6 bases and J by 2 bases, leaving 17 bases between them. The complete variable domain, with remaining parts taken from reference TRBV2 and TRBJ2-7, reads EPEVTQTPSHQVTQMGQEVILRCVPISNHLYFYWYRQILGQKVEFLVSFYNNEISEKSEIFDDQFSVERPDGSNFTLKIRSTKLEDSAMYFCASSSSLFGAYEQYFGPGTRLTVT.

The chain couples TRBV7-3 to TRBJ2-5; weak D call: TRBD2 (6 bases). The CDR3 is 17 amino acids. Trimming stripped 2 bases from V and 2 bases from J, with 18 bases between. Germline CDR1 reads SGHTA; CDR2 reads FQGTGA. This CDR3 reads CASSLFPLGEAQETQYF. CDR3 DNA sequence: TGTGCCAGCAGCTTATTTCCCCTGGGGGAGGCTCAAGAGACCCAGTACTTC.

This clonotype came up many times. CDR3 bases: TGTGCCAGCAGCTTGGGTAGCGGGGGGGCTTACGAGCAGTACTTC. Its translation: CASSLGSGGAYEQYF. The chain joins TRBV7-2 to TRBJ2-7, with 11 bases fitting TRBD2. The germline V gene encodes CDR1 SGHTA and CDR2 FQGNSA. This CDR3 contains 15 residues. V shed 3 bases, J shed 4 bases, and the junction held 5 bases outside the gene matches.

In this sample, this clonotype turned up many times. The chain employs TRBV6-2 or TRBV6-3 and TRBJ1-5; D remains unclear. V was pared by 6 bases and J by 6 bases, with 9 bases between. CDR3 length equals 12 residues. The germline V gene has CDR1 MNHEY and CDR2 SVGEGT. This chain's CDR3 is CASSPQAQPQHF. Here the CDR3 DNA reads TGTGCCAGCAGCCCTCAGGCTCAGCCCCAGCATTTT.

This clonotype was recorded once. The missing conserved phenylalanine or tryptophan at the end of this CDR3 makes a read error likely. The genes are TRBV6-5 and TRBJ2-3; D gene unclear. CDR1 MNHEY and CDR2 SVGAGI come from the germline V gene. The CDR3 has 15 residues. The V gene lost 6 bases and the J gene lost 0 bases, with 13 bases spanning the gap. The DNA for the CDR3 is TGTGCCAGCAGCCCCCGAGTGCGGAGCACAGATACGCAGTATCTT. It yields the protein CASSPRVRSTDTQYL.

This clonotype was seen repeatedly, ten times or more. The chain couples TRBV6-5 to TRBJ2-3, with 11 bases identical to TRBD1. The CDR3 has 17 amino acids. J was trimmed by 4 bases and V by 10 bases; bases with no gene match: 16. Germline V gives CDR1 MNHEY, CDR2 SVGAGI. In nucleotides, the CDR3 is TGTGCCACCGACGACTCACCCGGGACAGGGGGTCCAGATACGCAGTATTTT. Residues: CATDDSPGTGGPDTQYF.

This clonotype was found many times. This chain joins TRBV12-3 or TRBV12-4 and TRBJ2-3; D not resolved. Trimming took 3 bases from V and 1 from J, leaving 8 bases between them. The CDR3 covers 14 residues. The chain's CDR3 is CASSLGERTDTQYF. CDR3 in DNA: TGTGCCAGCAGTTTGGGTGAACGCACAGATACGCAGTATTTT.

V gene TRBV3-1 combines with J gene TRBJ1-2; 8 nucleotides match TRBD1. The CDR3 is made up of 20 amino acids. V shed 3 bases, J shed 2 bases, and the junction held 20 bases outside the gene matches. CDR1 is LGHDT, CDR2 YNNKEL, per germline (reference sequence). CDR3 DNA sequence: TGTGCCAGCAGCCAGAGGACCCCTCGAATCCGGGACAGGTTCAACTATGGCTACACCTTC. It is translated as CASSQRTPRIRDRFNYGYTF.

The V call is TRBV28, the J call TRBJ2-7, with 9 bases aligning to TRBD1. Germline V gene lookup returns CDR1 MDHEN and CDR2 SYDVKM. The CDR3 runs to 16 residues. J lost 5 bases, V lost 3 bases, and 11 bases had no gene match. CDR3 amino acids: CASSLERGQGFHEQYF. In DNA form, the CDR3 reads TGTGCCAGCAGTTTGGAGAGGGGACAGGGCTTCCACGAGCAGTACTTC.

This clonotype showed up just a few times. This sequence joins TRBV28 and TRBJ1-2; possible D gene TRBD1, 5 bases. Between the trimmed V and J ends, which lost 4 bases and 5 bases, there was a span of 17 bases. There are 15 residues in the CDR3. CDR1 MDHEN and CDR2 SYDVKM come from the germline V gene. DNA for the CDR3: TGTGCCAGCAGTTGGGGGTTGAGTGGAGGGTATGGCTACACCTTC. This sequence encodes CASSWGLSGGYGYTF.